Listed here are 8 T cell receptor beta chains from one sample, sequenced in a study of blood T cell repertoires in COVID-19. The data were produced by immunoSEQ multiplex PCR, yet TCRdb's version contains in-frame clones alone and is incomplete. In the table there are about 70,000 clones, 81% of which are singletons. The material sequenced was peripheral blood. These receptors were taken from an elderly man with acute or convalescent COVID-19.

The chain carries TRBV10-3 and TRBJ1-1; D might be TRBD1 (6 bases). The CDR3 length is 16 residues. Germline CDR1 is ENHRY and CDR2 is SYGVKD. V gave up 3 bases and J gave up 5 bases, with 19 bases separating them. The CDR3 coding sequence is TGTGCCATCAGTGAAACAGGGATGAGCCGAGGGACTGAAGCTTTCTTT. It translates to CAISETGMSRGTEAFF.

This clone appeared many times. The chain recombines TRBV24-1 with TRBJ1-1, with 9 bases aligning to TRBD1. CDR3 size: 18 residues. From germline, CDR1 is KGHDR and CDR2 SFDVKD. V dropped 5 bases and J dropped 1; count of bases not matched to a gene: 13. CDR3 protein: CATSGPDRGVGSNTEAFF. In DNA, the CDR3 is TGTGCCACCAGTGGCCCTGACAGGGGGGTAGGTTCGAACACTGAAGCTTTCTTT.

This clone was seen just once. This chain joins TRBV18 and TRBJ1-2; 7 bases align to TRBD1. The length of the CDR3 is 15 residues. Per germline, CDR1 KGHSH and CDR2 LQKENI. Unmatched junction bases numbered 7, after V lost 3 bases and J lost 3 bases. The CDR3 DNA sequence: TGTGCCAGCTCACCTACTACAGGGGACCACTATGGCTACACCTTC. The encoded protein is CASSPTTGDHYGYTF.

The chain has TRBV20-1 and TRBJ2-5; D not certain. Germline V lookup: CDR1 DFQATT, CDR2 SNEGSKA (reference sequence). The CDR3 runs to 15 residues. Trimming took off 3 bases at V and 2 bases at J, with 16 bases between the two ends. CDR3 amino acids: CSASLVGYLQETQYF. The CDR3 bases are TGCAGTGCTAGTTTGGTGGGCTACCTACAAGAGACCCAGTACTTC.

The rearrangement uses TRBV14 and TRBJ2-3, with D perhaps TRBD2 (6 bases). The V end lost 0 bases, the J end lost 4 bases, and 8 bases lay between the germline ends. There are 14 residues in the CDR3. Germline V gene lookup returns CDR1 SGHDN and CDR2 FVKESK. CDR3 nucleotides: TGTGCCAGCAGCCAAGATTGGGGGGCAGATACGCAGTATTTT. This sequence encodes CASSQDWGADTQYF.

The genes are TRBV18 and TRBJ2-6; 7 bases are a match to TRBD1. The CDR3 is 16 amino acids. From germline, CDR1 is KGHSH and CDR2 LQKENI. Losses at the gene ends were 4 bases for V and 0 bases for J; bases not matched to a gene: 3. The CDR3 nucleotides are TGTGCCAGCTCACTTGGGACAGTCTCTGGGGCCAACGTCCTGACTTTC. This codes for CASSLGTVSGANVLTF.

The gene calls are TRBV6-6 and TRBJ1-5; D is undetermined. This CDR3 spans 13 amino acids. The V gene's germline CDR1 is MNHNY and CDR2 SVGAGI (reference sequence). The V gene lost 5 bases and the J gene lost 1 base, with 6 bases spanning the gap. CDR3 bases: TGTGCCAGCAGTGCACAGAGCAATCAGCCCCAGCATTTT. Its translation: CASSAQSNQPQHF.

Here the CDR3 DNA reads TGCGCCAGCAGCCGAGCAGGGGGGGAGACCCAGTACTTC. Amino acid sequence: CASSRAGGETQYF. This chain joins TRBV4-3 and TRBJ2-5; TRBD1 is a possible D gene (7 bases). V lost 4 bases, J lost 5 bases, and 11 bases lay in between. The CDR3 spans 13 residues. Germline CDR1 LGHNA, CDR2 YSLEER.